A selection of T cell receptor beta chains follows, all from one sample in a study of OX40 agonist ivuxolimab in advanced cancers. The protocol was immunoSEQ multiplex PCR, while the TCRdb copy is restricted to in-frame clones and leaves out a portion. The sample includes more than 50,000 clones, about 85% seen only once; the top ten take approximately 0.33%. The specimen was CD4+ or CD8+ T cells sorted from blood, collected in a trial of the OX40 agonist ivuxolimab. Every receptor here comes from an adult with an advanced solid tumor such as melanoma, head and neck, liver or kidney cancer. CDR3s include the opening cysteine and the closing phenylalanine or tryptophan. Fields, in order: clone size, J gene, D gene, V gene, CDR3 protein, CDR3 DNA. A D gene is named only where the DNA matches it firmly. Some rows mark clone size as missing; the rest say once, few, many or name a class of expanded clone.

NA TRBJ2-3 NA TRBV5-1 CASSLAGTDTQYF TGCGCCAGCAGCTTGGCAGGGACAGATACGCAGTATTTT
NA TRBJ2-7 NA TRBV7-2 CASSSSTAHEQYF TGTGCCAGCAGCTCGTCGACGGCCCACGAGCAGTACTTC
NA TRBJ2-7 TRBD1 TRBV9 CASSVATGGLYEQYF TGTGCCAGCAGCGTAGCCACAGGGGGCTTATACGAGCAGTACTTC
NA TRBJ1-2 TRBD1 TRBV6-4 CASSAQSGTGLQGYTF TGTGCCAGCAGCGCTCAATCCGGGACAGGGCTACAGGGCTACACCTTC
NA TRBJ2-7 NA TRBV11-1 CASSKDPGLASSYEQYF TGTGCCAGCAGCAAAGACCCAGGGCTAGCGTCCTCCTACGAGCAGTACTTC
NA TRBJ1-1 NA TRBV6-4 CASSRQTGQNTEAFF TGTGCCAGCAGTAGACAGACAGGACAGAACACTGAAGCTTTCTTT
NA TRBJ2-1 NA TRBV7-2 CASSLLLAHEQFF TGTGCCAGCAGCTTACTTCTAGCCCATGAGCAGTTCTTC
NA TRBJ1-3 NA TRBV11-2 CASSFSPKGVRGNTIYF TGTGCCAGCAGCTTCTCTCCGAAGGGGGTGAGAGGAAACACCATATATTTT
NA TRBJ1-5 NA TRBV6-1 CASSEGGYSNQPQHF TGTGCCAGCAGTGAAGGAGGTTATAGCAATCAGCCCCAGCATTTT
NA TRBJ2-7 NA TRBV28 CASSLIYEQYF TGTGCCAGCAGTTTAATATACGAGCAGTACTTC
few TRBJ1-1 NA TRBV19 CASKRVLNTEAFF TGTGCCAGCAAACGGGTGTTGAACACTGAAGCTTTCTTT
NA TRBJ1-4 TRBD1 TRBV18 CASSPPLRGRVANEKLFF TGTGCCAGCTCACCACCCCTCAGGGGGCGCGTTGCTAATGAAAAACTGTTTTTT
NA TRBJ2-1 TRBD1 TRBV7-9 CASSFDRGYNEQFF TGTGCCAGCAGCTTTGACAGGGGGTACAATGAGCAGTTCTTC
NA TRBJ1-2 NA TRBV9 CASSATGGFLYYGYTF TGTGCCAGCAGCGCCACCGGGGGATTCCTATACTATGGCTACACCTTC
NA TRBJ2-1 NA TRBV5-4 CASSSPSSNEQFF TGTGCCAGCAGCTCCCCTAGCTCCAATGAGCAGTTCTTC
NA TRBJ2-7 NA TRBV5-4 CASSLGGLAYEQYF TGTGCCAGCAGCTTGGGAGGGTTGGCCTACGAGCAGTACTTC
NA TRBJ2-1 TRBD2 TRBV5-1 CASNSGGQRSSYNEQFF TGCGCCAGCAATAGCGGGGGCCAAAGGAGCTCCTACAATGAGCAGTTCTTC
NA TRBJ2-1 TRBD1 TRBV7-8 CASSPLRQGAGRFF TGTGCCAGCAGCCCGCTACGGCAGGGGGCGGGGCGGTTCTTC
NA TRBJ2-7 TRBD2 TRBV9 CASSVGSSGTYEQYF TGTGCCAGCAGCGTAGGGTCTAGCGGGACCTACGAGCAGTACTTC
NA TRBJ1-5 NA TRBV4-1 CASSPGFLGNQPQHF TGCGCCAGCAGCCCGGGCTTTCTCGGCAATCAGCCCCAGCATTTT
NA TRBJ2-2 NA TRBV11-2 CASSLELDGELFF TGTGCCAGCAGCTTAGAATTAGACGGGGAGCTGTTTTTT
NA TRBJ2-3 NA TRBV5-1 CASSLVGTQPTDTQYF TGCGCCAGCAGCTTGGTTGGGACCCAACCTACAGATACGCAGTATTTT
NA TRBJ2-2 NA TRBV7-2 CASSGNMVAGELFF TGTGCCAGCAGCGGAAACATGGTCGCCGGGGAGCTGTTTTTT
NA TRBJ2-3 TRBD2 TRBV6-4 CASSDTGGPTDTQYF TGTGCCAGCAGTGACACGGGGGGACCCACAGATACGCAGTATTTT
NA TRBJ1-2 TRBD1 TRBV5-4 CASSLPGTGANYGYTF TGTGCCAGCAGCTTGCCCGGGACAGGAGCTAACTATGGCTACACCTTC
NA TRBJ1-2 NA TRBV2 CASSPTGSDGYTF TGTGCCAGCAGCCCGACAGGCTCAGATGGCTACACCTTC
few TRBJ1-6 TRBD1 TRBV4-3 CASSHPGQGYSPLHF TGCGCCAGCAGCCACCCAGGACAGGGTTATTCACCCCTCCACTTT
NA TRBJ1-5 NA TRBV7-2 CASSLNSGPTEQPQHF TGTGCCAGCAGCTTAAATAGCGGCCCTACCGAACAGCCCCAGCATTTT
NA TRBJ1-1 NA TRBV5-5 CASSFIDDTEAFF TGTGCCAGCAGCTTTATTGACGACACTGAAGCTTTCTTT
once TRBJ1-4 TRBD1 TRBV6-1 CASSEIRRQGGEKLFF TGTGCCAGCAGTGAAATTAGAAGACAGGGCGGTGAAAAACTGTTTTTT
once TRBJ1-3 TRBD1 TRBV6-1 CASSEAGQGYGNTIYF TGTGCCAGCAGTGAAGCGGGACAGGGATACGGAAACACCATATATTTT
once TRBJ2-3 NA TRBV4-3 CASSPVGGGADTQYF TGCGCCAGCAGTCCGGTGGGGGGTGGGGCAGATACGCAGTATTTT
NA TRBJ1-5 TRBD1 TRBV6-1 CASSESGRDRLSNQPQHF TGTGCCAGCAGTGAAAGTGGGAGGGACAGGTTGAGCAATCAGCCCCAGCATTTT
NA TRBJ2-3 NA TRBV19 CASSIGYTDTQYF TGTGCCAGTAGTATAGGGTACACAGATACGCAGTATTTT
NA TRBJ1-5 TRBD1 TRBV7-6 CASSLGVDRVQPQHF TGTGCCAGCAGCTTAGGTGTGGACAGGGTTCAGCCCCAGCATTTT
NA TRBJ2-1 NA TRBV10-3 CATARQAENNEQFF TGTGCCACAGCGCGACAGGCGGAGAACAATGAGCAGTTCTTC
NA TRBJ1-1 NA TRBV7-2 CASSAARLGEAFF TGTGCCAGCAGCGCAGCTCGGTTAGGGGAAGCTTTCTTT
NA TRBJ2-1 NA TRBV29-1 CSVGADSTEQFF TGCAGCGTCGGGGCAGACAGCACCGAGCAGTTCTTC
NA TRBJ1-2 NA TRBV9 CASRGADYGYTF TGTGCCAGCAGGGGGGCAGACTATGGCTACACCTTC
NA TRBJ1-1 NA TRBV11-3 CASSLDVNTEAFF TGTGCCAGCAGCTTGGATGTGAACACTGAAGCTTTCTTT
NA TRBJ2-7 NA TRBV6-6 CASSYSHDSYYEQYF TGTGCCAGCAGTTACTCGCACGACAGCTACTACGAGCAGTACTTC
NA TRBJ1-1 NA TRBV7-8 CASSLGGGPAEAFF TGTGCCAGCAGCTTAGGTGGGGGGCCGGCTGAAGCTTTCTTT
NA TRBJ2-5 TRBD1 TRBV19 CASSTGTGGRETQYF TGTGCCAGTAGTACTGGGACAGGGGGCCGAGAGACCCAGTACTTC
NA TRBJ2-5 NA TRBV4-1 CASSQIETPLQETQYF TGCGCCAGCAGCCAAATTGAGACACCCCTCCAAGAGACCCAGTACTTC
NA TRBJ2-7 NA TRBV9 CASSPRTASYEQYF TGTGCCAGCAGCCCTAGGACGGCCTCCTACGAGCAGTACTTC